This passage covers 27 T cell receptor beta chains from one sample sequenced in a study of blood T cell repertoires in COVID-19. This table comes from immunoSEQ multiplex PCR, and its TCRdb copy is limited to in-frame clones, with some not included. The table records around 200,000 clones, approximately 83% of them present only once. Sequenced input: peripheral blood. Receptors were obtained from a man aged 45-65 years with active or convalescent COVID-19.

The chain recombines TRBV6-6 with TRBJ2-5, with 8 bases fitting TRBD1. In germline, CDR1 is MNHNY, CDR2 SVGAGI (reference sequence). This CDR3 has 14 residues. V shed 5 bases, J shed 4 bases, and the junction held 6 bases outside the gene matches. CDR3 region: CASSPKQGGETQYF. The CDR3 DNA sequence: TGTGCCAGCAGTCCTAAACAGGGGGGAGAGACCCAGTACTTC.

The CDR3 DNA reads TGTGCCAGCACTGACAGCTTTGAAGCTTTCTTT. As protein: CASTDSFEAFF. The chain joins TRBV6-6 to TRBJ1-1, with a possible D match to TRBD1 (5 bases). Trimming took off 7 bases at V and 7 bases at J, with 10 bases between the two ends. CDR1 MNHNY and CDR2 SVGAGI come from the germline V gene (reference sequence). This CDR3 has 11 amino acids.

The chain uses TRBV7-2 and TRBJ2-1; 11 nucleotides line up with TRBD2. CDR3 size: 15 residues. V shed 8 bases and J 7 bases; nucleotides not matched to a gene: 10. The V gene's germline CDR1 is SGHTA and CDR2 FQGNSA. The CDR3 is CASGLSGGAQNEQFF. The CDR3 nucleotides read TGTGCCAGCGGGCTTAGCGGGGGGGCCCAGAATGAGCAGTTCTTC.

The chain carries TRBV3-1 (or the pseudogene TRBV3-2) and TRBJ2-3, with D perhaps TRBD2 (7 bases). This CDR3 has 16 residues. The V end lost 8 bases, the J end lost 0 bases, and 18 bases lay between the germline ends. Germline CDR1 reads LGHDT; CDR2 reads YNNKEL (reference sequence). CDR3 nucleotide sequence: TGTGCCAGCCGACAAAGGGGGGGGCCTAGCACAGATACGCAGTATTTT. Amino acids: CASRQRGGPSTDTQYF.

V and J are TRBV14 and TRBJ2-3, with TRBD2 identical over 9 bases. With V trimmed by 2 bases and J by 1 base, 4 bases remained unmatched. The CDR3 contains 16 residues. From germline, CDR1 is SGHDN and CDR2 FVKESK. DNA for the CDR3: TGTGCCAGCAGCCAATGGGTAGCGGGGGGCACAGATACGCAGTATTTT. Translation: CASSQWVAGGTDTQYF.

This chain joins TRBV7-2 and TRBJ1-4, with D perhaps matching TRBD1 (5 bases). The CDR3 has 15 amino acids. The V gene's germline CDR1 is SGHTA and CDR2 FQGNSA. Deletions cut 1 base from V and 5 bases from J, with 11 bases between. CDR3 sequence (DNA): TGTGCCAGCAGCTTAGACTACCGGGGGAATGAAAAACTGTTTTTT. This codes for CASSLDYRGNEKLFF.

The chain uses TRBV2 and TRBJ1-6; TRBD1 is a possible D gene (5 bases). The length of the CDR3 is 15 residues. Per germline, CDR1 SNHLY and CDR2 FYNNEI. V was clipped by 4 bases and J by 8 bases, with 15 bases between them. CDR3 nucleotide sequence: TGTGCCAGCAGTGCAGGCAGGACAAGTGATTCACCCCTCCACTTT. Protein product: CASSAGRTSDSPLHF.

The DNA of the CDR3 is TGTGCCACCAGCATGGTGCTAGCGGGACGCGGTGAGCAGTTCTTC. This codes for CATSMVLAGRGEQFF. The genes are TRBV15 and TRBJ2-1; 9 positions agree with TRBD2. The trim removed 4 bases at V and 9 bases at J, leaving 10 bases unmatched. Germline V gene lookup returns CDR1 LNHNV and CDR2 YYDKDF (reference sequence). There are 15 residues in the CDR3.

The chain is built from TRBV9 and TRBJ1-6, with 11 positions matching TRBD1. V lost 4 bases and J lost 10; bases outside the gene matches: 10. There are 16 residues in the CDR3. CDR1 is SGDLS, CDR2 YYNGEE, per germline. This CDR3 reads CASSRPDRGLGSPLHF. DNA of the CDR3: TGTGCCAGCAGCCGTCCGGACAGGGGGCTTGGGTCACCCCTCCACTTT. The entire variable domain, with the rest obtained from reference TRBV9 and TRBJ1-6, is as follows: DSGVTQTPKHLITATGQRVTLRCSPRSGDLSVYWYQQSLDQGLQFLIQYYNGEERAKGNILERFSAQQFPDLHSELNLSSLELGDSALYFCASSRPDRGLGSPLHFGNGTRLTVT.

The V gene is TRBV20-1, the J gene TRBJ2-7; 9 bases are a match to TRBD1. Germline CDR1 is DFQATT and CDR2 is SNEGSKA (reference sequence). There are 15 residues in the CDR3. Unmatched junction bases numbered 6, after V lost 3 bases and J lost 0 bases. The CDR3 loop is CSASPGDRVSYEQYF. CDR3 DNA: TGCAGTGCTAGTCCCGGGGACAGGGTCTCCTACGAGCAGTACTTC.

V usage is TRBV19 and J usage is TRBJ1-2; tentatively, D is TRBD1 (6 bases). The CDR3 loop spans 14 amino acids. Germline V gene lookup returns CDR1 LNHDA and CDR2 SQIVND (reference sequence). V lost 7 bases and J lost 0, with 12 bases in between. In DNA form, the CDR3 reads TGTGCCAGTACCCATACAGGGACTAACTATGGCTACACCTTC. This sequence encodes CASTHTGTNYGYTF.

In this sample, this clone turned up a few times. The V call is TRBV5-4, the J call TRBJ2-1, with D uncertain. This CDR3 has 15 amino acids. Trimming pared 1 base from V and 0 bases from J, leaving 8 bases between. Germline CDR1 SGHNT, CDR2 YYREEE (reference sequence). The CDR3, as DNA: TGTGCCAGCAGCTTGCAGAGGAGCTCCTACAATGAGCAGTTCTTC. Translating gives CASSLQRSSYNEQFF.

V gene TRBV5-1 combines with J gene TRBJ2-2; no firm D call. CDR1 is SGHRS, CDR2 YFSETQ, per germline. CDR3 length equals 16 residues. V lost 0 bases and J lost 2, with 11 bases in between. The CDR3 here is CASSLDGGTNTGELFF. The DNA for the CDR3 is TGCGCCAGCAGCTTGGATGGCGGAACAAACACCGGGGAGCTGTTTTTT. Filled out from reference TRBV5-1 and TRBJ2-2, the complete variable domain reads KAGVTQTPRYLIKTRGQQVTLSCSPISGHRSVSWYQQTPGQGLQFLFEYFSETQRNKGNFPGRFSGRQFSNSRSEMNVSTLELGDSALYLCASSLDGGTNTGELFFGEGSRLTVL.

This rearrangement joins TRBV7-8 to TRBJ2-3; 8 bases agree with TRBD1. The CDR3 has 17 amino acids. Germline V gene sequence: CDR1 SGHVS, CDR2 FQNEAQ. Trimming at V came to 0 bases and at J to 3 bases, leaving 8 bases not matched to a gene. This CDR3 is CASSLALQGAGTDTQYF. CDR3 in DNA: TGTGCCAGCAGCTTAGCGCTGCAGGGGGCCGGGACAGATACGCAGTATTTT.

This clone has a handful of counts. The gene calls are TRBV28 and TRBJ1-2, with TRBD1 matching over 7 bases. Germline CDR1 is MDHEN and CDR2 is SYDVKM. V was pared by 10 bases and J by 8 bases, with 19 bases of the junction left unmatched. The CDR3 runs to 15 residues. The CDR3 loop is CATPRGAGGRYGYTF. In nucleotides, the CDR3 is TGTGCCACCCCAAGGGGGGCAGGGGGAAGATACGGCTACACCTTC.

V usage is TRBV5-1 and J usage is TRBJ1-2; D perhaps matches TRBD1 (6 bases). Trimming removed 3 bases at V and 4 bases at J, with 13 bases between. In germline, CDR1 is SGHRS, CDR2 YFSETQ. CDR3 length equals 14 residues. The CDR3 protein is CASSYEGESYGYTF. Here the CDR3 DNA reads TGCGCCAGCAGCTACGAGGGGGAGTCCTATGGCTACACCTTC. Complete variable domain (other parts from reference TRBV5-1 and TRBJ1-2): KAGVTQTPRYLIKTRGQQVTLSCSPISGHRSVSWYQQTPGQGLQFLFEYFSETQRNKGNFPGRFSGRQFSNSRSEMNVSTLELGDSALYLCASSYEGESYGYTFGSGTRLTVV.

J is TRBJ1-3 and V is TRBV7-9; D gene unclear. CDR1 and CDR2 from the germline V gene are SEHNR and FQNEAQ (reference sequence). Trimming removed 1 base at V and 4 bases at J, with 11 bases between. The CDR3 is 15 residues long. This chain's CDR3 is CASSLGPGTGNTIYF. DNA of the CDR3: TGTGCCAGCAGCTTAGGTCCAGGAACCGGAAACACCATATATTTT.

This clone was picked up a small number of times. The J gene is TRBJ1-1, the V gene TRBV5-1, with 7 bases fitting TRBD1. The germline CDR1 and CDR2 sequences are SGHRS and YFSETQ. There are 16 residues in the CDR3. V dropped 3 bases and J dropped 0; count of bases not matched to a gene: 8. The DNA of the CDR3 is TGCGCCAGCAGCTCGACCCCGACAGGGCTGAACACTGAAGCTTTCTTT. Amino acids: CASSSTPTGLNTEAFF.

The chain employs TRBV29-1 and TRBJ2-5; D is possibly TRBD1 (5 bases). The CDR3 spans 13 residues. Between the trimmed V and J ends, which lost 6 bases and 4 bases, there was a span of 15 bases. Germline V gene lookup returns CDR1 SQVTM and CDR2 ANQGSEA. The CDR3 DNA follows: TGCAGCGTGGGCCAGGGTAAGGGAGAGACCCAGTACTTC. Amino acids: CSVGQGKGETQYF.

This chain links TRBV27 with TRBJ2-3, with D possibly being TRBD2 (7 bases). The CDR3 extends over 17 amino acids. Trimming cost V 4 bases and J 3 bases, with 20 bases left between them. CDR1 and CDR2 (germline): MNHEY, SMNVEV (reference sequence). CDR3 in amino acids: CASSSPRGGGWTDTQYF. DNA for the CDR3: TGTGCCAGCAGTTCCCCACGGGGAGGGGGGTGGACAGATACGCAGTATTTT.

The chain carries TRBV15 and TRBJ1-5, with D possibly matching TRBD1 (6 bases). Germline values: CDR1 LNHNV, CDR2 YYDKDF (reference sequence). This CDR3 is built from 17 residues. The germline V and J ends were trimmed by 3 bases and 0 bases, with 15 bases remaining between them. CDR3 residues: CATSRARGTVSNQPQHF. The DNA for the CDR3 is TGTGCCACCAGCAGGGCTAGGGGGACCGTTAGCAATCAGCCCCAGCATTTT.

Concerning this clone itself: A clone one base away is much larger, so this may be a read error. Distinct nucleotide sequences in the sample also encode this CDR3. This sequence joins TRBV3-1 (or the pseudogene TRBV3-2) and TRBJ2-1; the match to TRBD2 covers 9 bases. Trimming took 11 bases from V and 1 from J; bases not matched to a gene: 21. This CDR3 has 19 residues. CDR1 is LGHDT and CDR2 is YNNKEL in the germline V gene (reference sequence). In nucleotides, the CDR3 is TGTGCCCCCCGCCAAGATTGGGGCGGGGGGGCCAGGTCCTACAATGAGCAGTTCTTC. This translates into CAPRQDWGGGARSYNEQFF.

This chain connects TRBV7-9 to TRBJ2-4; D gene unclear. CDR3 length: 13 residues. Per germline, CDR1 SEHNR and CDR2 FQNEAQ (reference sequence). Between the trimmed V and J ends, which lost 0 bases and 6 bases, there was a span of 6 bases. Here the CDR3 DNA reads TGTGCCAGCAGCTTAGCCGGCGGAAACATTCAGTACTTC. Its protein product is CASSLAGGNIQYF.

The J gene is TRBJ2-1, the V gene TRBV11-3; 8 positions agree with TRBD2. V shed 1 base and J 3 bases; nucleotides not matched to a gene: 5. Germline CDR1 SGHNT, CDR2 YENEEA. The CDR3 covers 16 residues. CDR3: CASSLGSGVFYNEQFF. The CDR3 DNA follows: TGTGCCAGCAGCTTAGGTAGCGGGGTCTTCTACAATGAGCAGTTCTTC. Supplemented by reference TRBV11-3 and TRBJ2-1, the full variable domain reads EAGVVQSPRYKIIEKKQPVAFWCNPISGHNTLYWYLQNLGQGPELLIRYENEEAVDDSQLPKDRFSAERLKGVDSTLKIQPAELGDSAVYLCASSLGSGVFYNEQFFGPGTRLTVL.

The chain joins TRBV29-1 to TRBJ1-1; D gene unclear. V was cut by 7 bases and J by 3 bases, with 12 bases left in between. Germline-derived CDR1 and CDR2 are SQVTM and ANQGSEA. This CDR3 comprises 12 residues. DNA of the CDR3: TGCAGCGGACTCTCACTATACACTGAAGCTTTCTTT. This encodes CSGLSLYTEAFF.

The chain has TRBV19 and TRBJ1-2; D gene unclear. The CDR3 has 14 residues. V was cut by 6 bases and J by 4 bases, with 15 bases left in between. Germline assignment: CDR1 LNHDA and CDR2 SQIVND (reference sequence). The CDR3 DNA reads as TGTGCCAGTAGCACTTTATTACAGTCCTATGGCTACACCTTC. This gives the protein CASSTLLQSYGYTF. Full variable domain (rest looked up from reference TRBV19 and TRBJ1-2): DGGITQSPKYLFRKEGQNVTLSCEQNLNHDAMYWYRQDPGQGLRLIYYSQIVNDFQKGDIAEGYSVSREKKESFPLTVTSAQKNPTAFYLCASSTLLQSYGYTFGSGTRLTVV.

CDR3 loop: CASSSGQENYGYTF. Written as DNA, the CDR3 is TGTGCCAGCAGCTCGGGACAGGAGAACTATGGCTACACCTTC. V is TRBV7-2 and J is TRBJ1-2; 8 nucleotides match TRBD1. The CDR3 covers 14 residues. CDR1 is SGHTA and CDR2 is FQGNSA in the germline V gene. J was trimmed by 2 bases and V by 4 bases; bases with no gene match: 3.